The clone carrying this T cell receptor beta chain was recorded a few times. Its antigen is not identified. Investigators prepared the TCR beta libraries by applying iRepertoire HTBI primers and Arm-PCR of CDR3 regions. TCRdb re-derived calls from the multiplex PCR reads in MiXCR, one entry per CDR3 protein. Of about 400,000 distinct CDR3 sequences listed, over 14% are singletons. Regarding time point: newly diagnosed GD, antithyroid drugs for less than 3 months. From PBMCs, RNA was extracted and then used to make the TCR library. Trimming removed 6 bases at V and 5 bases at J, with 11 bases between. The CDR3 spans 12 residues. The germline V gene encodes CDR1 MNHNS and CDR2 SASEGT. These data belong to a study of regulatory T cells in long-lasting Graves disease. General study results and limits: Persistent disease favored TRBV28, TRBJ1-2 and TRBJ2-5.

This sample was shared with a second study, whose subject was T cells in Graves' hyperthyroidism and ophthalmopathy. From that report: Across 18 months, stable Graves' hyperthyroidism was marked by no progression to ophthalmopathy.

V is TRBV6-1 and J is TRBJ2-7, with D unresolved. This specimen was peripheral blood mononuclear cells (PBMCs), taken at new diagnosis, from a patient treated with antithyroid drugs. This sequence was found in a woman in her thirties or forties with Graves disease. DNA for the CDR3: TGTGCCAGCAGCCCTGAGCAAAACGAGCAGTACTTC. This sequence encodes CASSPEQNEQYF.